These 20 T cell receptor beta chains came from one sample sequenced in a study of T cells after yellow fever vaccination. TCRdb independently ran MiXCR on the 5' RACE reads; one entry per CDR3 protein. The sample consists of approximately 580,000 distinct CDR3 sequences, 17% of them appearing once. The source was PBMCs, collected roughly 5 days after the first yellow fever vaccination. The receptors shown here come from a man younger than 30 who received the YFV17D yellow fever vaccine.

This clonotype was seen a handful of times. The gene calls are TRBV27 and TRBJ2-7, with TRBD2 matching over 10 bases. Germline loops: CDR1 MNHEY, CDR2 SMNVEV (reference sequence). With V trimmed by 3 bases and J by 5 bases, 4 bases remained unmatched. The CDR3 loop spans 14 amino acids. CDR3 loop: CASSFSSGGDEQYV. The CDR3 nucleotides read TGTGCCAGCAGTTTCTCTAGCGGGGGTGACGAGCAGTACGTC.

This chain connects TRBV7-2 to TRBJ2-3, with no clear D. Germline V gives CDR1 SGHTA, CDR2 FQGNSA. The length of the CDR3 is 15 residues. The ends were cut back, 5 bases at V and 1 base at J, with 13 bases in the middle. The DNA of the CDR3 is TGTGCCAGCAGCAAACAAGGCCCCGGCACAGATACGCAGTATTTT. It encodes CASSKQGPGTDTQYF.

The chain has TRBV12-3 or TRBV12-4 and TRBJ2-3; 9 nucleotides line up with TRBD1. Trimming at V came to 6 bases and at J to 11 bases, leaving 15 bases not matched to a gene. The CDR3 runs 15 residues. CDR3 DNA: TGTGCCAGCAGCCCCGGGACAGGGATATGGGCCCAGCAGTATTTT. It codes for CASSPGTGIWAQQYF.

The rearrangement uses TRBV30 and TRBJ1-2; D gene ambiguous. With 0 bases removed from V and 5 bases from J, the gap between germline ends came to 4 bases. The CDR3 runs to 11 residues. Germline-derived CDR1 and CDR2 are GTSNPN and SVGIG (reference sequence). CDR3 protein: CAWSVYYGYTF. The DNA of the CDR3 is TGTGCCTGGAGTGTTTATTATGGCTACACCTTC.

This chain links TRBV5-4 with TRBJ2-1, with TRBD2 matching 7 bases. Germline V lookup: CDR1 SGHNT, CDR2 YYREEE (reference sequence). With V trimmed by 0 bases and J by 4 bases, 7 bases remained unmatched. This CDR3 has 16 amino acids. The CDR3 DNA sequence: TGTGCCAGCAGCTTGGAAACGCGGGGGACGTACAATGAGCAGTTCTTC. Residues: CASSLETRGTYNEQFF.

This clonotype was found a few times. V gene TRBV6-4 combines with J gene TRBJ2-3; D possibly corresponds to TRBD2 (6 bases). The CDR3 covers 14 residues. The V end lost 3 bases, the J end lost 2 bases, and 9 bases lay between the germline ends. CDR1 and CDR2 from the germline V gene are MRHNA and SNTAGT. The CDR3 region has the DNA TGTGCCAGCAGTGATGGGGGGACCACAGATACGCAGTATTTT. Encoded protein: CASSDGGTTDTQYF.

This clonotype was detected many times. The rearrangement joins TRBV5-5 to TRBJ2-3; D is uncertain. Trimming took off 0 bases at V and 0 bases at J, with 5 bases between the two ends. Germline lookup yields CDR1 SGHKS and CDR2 YYEKEE (reference sequence). CDR3 length: 14 residues. CDR3 in amino acids: CASSLVKSTDTQYF. For the CDR3, the DNA is TGTGCCAGCAGCTTGGTGAAGAGCACAGATACGCAGTATTTT.

The rearrangement links TRBV7-9 to TRBJ2-4; TRBD1 might be the D (6 bases). CDR1 is SEHNR and CDR2 is FQNEAQ in the germline V gene (reference sequence). The CDR3 sequence is 15 residues long. V was cut by 4 bases and J by 6 bases, with 16 bases left in between. DNA of the CDR3: TGTGCCAGCAGCTCTAGTGCTGGGGGCGGAAACATTCAGTACTTC. Amino acid sequence: CASSSSAGGGNIQYF.

Ten or more counts support this clonotype. V and J are TRBV7-2 and TRBJ1-2, with D tentatively TRBD1 (5 bases). CDR1 SGHTA and CDR2 FQGNSA come from the germline V gene. This CDR3 is built from 14 residues. V was clipped by 1 base and J by 6 bases, with 12 bases between them. This chain's CDR3 is CASSLVGRADGYTF. The CDR3, as DNA: TGTGCCAGCAGCTTAGTGGGCAGGGCTGATGGCTACACCTTC.

The CDR3 bases are TGTGCCAGCAGCTTGGGTGTGGGAATGGACCAAGAGACCCAGTACTTC. It is translated as CASSLGVGMDQETQYF. This chain connects TRBV5-5 to TRBJ2-5; D gene unclear. Germline V lookup: CDR1 SGHKS, CDR2 YYEKEE (reference sequence). The CDR3 is made up of 16 amino acids. Trimming took 0 bases from V and 0 from J, leaving 12 bases between them.

The V gene is TRBV30, the J gene TRBJ2-7; D remains unclear. CDR1 and CDR2 (germline): GTSNPN, SVGIG (reference sequence). There are 18 residues in the CDR3. V shed 2 bases and J shed 7 bases, with 30 bases lying between them. The CDR3 DNA reads as TGTGCCTGGAGTAGAATCGGAAGTCTCAGTCTTTTCTTGAGGGAGCAGTACTTC. This translates into CAWSRIGSLSLFLREQYF. Complete variable domain (other parts from reference TRBV30 and TRBJ2-7): SQTIHQWPATLVQPVGSPLSLECTVEGTSNPNLYWYRQAAGRGLQLLFYSVGIGQISSEVPQNLSASRPQDRQFILSSKKLLLSDSGFYLCAWSRIGSLSLFLREQYFGPGTRLTVT.

This clonotype was seen a handful of times. Just one base apart from a much larger clone, this may be a read error. The chain links TRBV5-1 to TRBJ2-3; 9 nucleotides line up with TRBD2. There are 16 residues in the CDR3. CDR1 SGHRS and CDR2 YFSETQ come from the germline V gene. The ends lost 0 bases at V and 2 bases at J; junction bases unmatched: 4. The CDR3 reads CASSLGASGATDTQYF. The DNA of the CDR3 is TGCGCCAGCAGCTTGGGGGCTAGCGGGGCCACAGATACGCAGTATTTT.

This clonotype was counted a few times. V usage is TRBV12-3 or TRBV12-4 and J usage is TRBJ2-2; 8 nucleotides agree with TRBD1. This CDR3 contains 15 residues. V was pared by 8 bases and J by 1 base, with 6 bases of the junction left unmatched. The CDR3 DNA reads TGTGCCAGCGGACCGGGACAGGTGAACACCGGGGAGCTGTTTTTT. It yields the protein CASGPGQVNTGELFF.

The genes are TRBV15 and TRBJ1-1; 7 positions agree with TRBD1. CDR1 is LNHNV and CDR2 is YYDKDF in the germline V gene (reference sequence). The CDR3 sequence is 16 residues long. V shed 0 bases, J shed 4 bases, and the junction held 8 bases outside the gene matches. CDR3 sequence reads: CATSREEGAGGTEAFF. In DNA form, the CDR3 reads TGTGCCACCAGCAGAGAGGAGGGGGCAGGTGGCACTGAAGCTTTCTTT. Using reference TRBV15 and TRBJ1-1 for the parts outside the CDR3, the full variable domain is DAMVIQNPRYQVTQFGKPVTLSCSQTLNHNVMYWYQQKSSQAPKLLFHYYDKDFNNEADTPDNFQSRRPNTSFCFLDIRSPGLGDTAMYLCATSREEGAGGTEAFFGQGTRLTVV.

This rearrangement joins TRBV9 to TRBJ2-2; a possible D gene is TRBD2 (5 bases). The germline V and J ends were trimmed by 4 bases and 4 bases, with 11 bases remaining between them. This CDR3 region has 14 residues. The germline CDR1 and CDR2 sequences are SGDLS and YYNGEE. CDR3 in amino acids: CASSSDEGTGELFF. For the CDR3, the DNA is TGTGCCAGCAGCTCCGACGAGGGCACCGGGGAGCTGTTTTTT.

The chain joins TRBV27 to TRBJ1-2; the D is unclear. The CDR3 has 12 amino acids. V lost 6 bases and J lost 7, with 12 bases in between. Germline V lookup: CDR1 MNHEY, CDR2 SMNVEV (reference sequence). Here the CDR3 DNA reads TGTGCCAGCAGGCCGTTGTCTGCTGGCTACACCTTC. This encodes CASRPLSAGYTF.

This clonotype was counted a few times. This CDR3 reads CSAVRQGLETQYF. The CDR3 DNA reads as TGCAGTGCTGTACGACAGGGGCTGGAGACCCAGTACTTC. V usage is TRBV20-1 and J usage is TRBJ2-5; 8 positions match TRBD1. Trimming cost V 5 bases and J 5 bases; bases outside gene matches: 7. This CDR3 has 13 residues. CDR1 is DFQATT, CDR2 SNEGSKA, per germline (reference sequence).

The J gene is TRBJ1-1, the V gene TRBV20-1, with TRBD1 matching 7 bases. The CDR3 has 13 amino acids. V shed 5 bases, J shed 1 base, and the junction held 4 bases outside the gene matches. Germline CDR1 and CDR2: DFQATT and SNEGSKA (reference sequence). CDR3 sequence: CSADGTENTEAFF. The CDR3 DNA reads as TGCAGTGCTGACGGGACAGAGAACACTGAAGCTTTCTTT.

This sequence joins TRBV4-1 and TRBJ2-2; D ambiguous. Germline-derived CDR1 and CDR2 are MGHRA and YSYEKL. V was cut by 2 bases and J by 6 bases, with 13 bases left in between. The CDR3 consists of 15 residues. The CDR3 loop reads CASSQIIAVPGELFF. DNA of the CDR3: TGCGCCAGCAGCCAAATTATCGCAGTCCCCGGGGAGCTGTTTTTT.

DNA of the CDR3: TGTGCCAGCAGCTTCGCTAGCGGGGCCTACGAGCAGTACGTC. It is translated as CASSFASGAYEQYV. The V call is TRBV7-2, the J call TRBJ2-7; 9 bases match TRBD2. Germline CDR1 is SGHTA and CDR2 is FQGNSA. CDR3 size: 14 residues. The ends lost 3 bases at V and 2 bases at J; junction bases unmatched: 2.